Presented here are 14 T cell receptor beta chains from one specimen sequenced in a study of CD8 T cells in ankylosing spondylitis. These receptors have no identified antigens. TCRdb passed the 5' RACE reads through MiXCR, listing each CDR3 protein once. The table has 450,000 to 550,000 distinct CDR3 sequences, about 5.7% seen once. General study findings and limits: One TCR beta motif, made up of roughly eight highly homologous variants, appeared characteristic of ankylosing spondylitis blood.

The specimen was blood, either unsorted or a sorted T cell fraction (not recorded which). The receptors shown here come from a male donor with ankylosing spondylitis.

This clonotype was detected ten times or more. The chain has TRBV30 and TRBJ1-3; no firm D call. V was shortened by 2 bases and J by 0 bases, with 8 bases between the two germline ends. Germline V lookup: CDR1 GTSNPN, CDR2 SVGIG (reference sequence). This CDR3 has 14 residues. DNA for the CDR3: TGTGCCTGGAGTCAGCCAAGCTCTGGAAACACCATATATTTT. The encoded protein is CAWSQPSSGNTIYF.

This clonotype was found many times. The CDR3 is CASSPFSSGRASYNEQFF. The CDR3 nucleotides are TGTGCCAGCAGCCCCTTTTCTAGCGGGAGGGCCTCCTACAATGAGCAGTTCTTC. The chain carries TRBV4-2 and TRBJ2-1; TRBD2 matches at 12 bases. There are 18 residues in the CDR3. Germline CDR1 reads LGHNA; CDR2 reads YNFKEQ. Losses at the gene ends were 4 bases for V and 0 bases for J; bases not matched to a gene: 7.

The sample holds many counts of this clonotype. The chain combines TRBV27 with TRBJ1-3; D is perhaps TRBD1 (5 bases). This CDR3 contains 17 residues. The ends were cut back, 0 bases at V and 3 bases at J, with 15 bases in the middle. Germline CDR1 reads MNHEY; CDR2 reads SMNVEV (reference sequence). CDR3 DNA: TGTGCCAGCAGTTTATCGATGGGGGGGTCTTTTGGAAACACCATATATTTT. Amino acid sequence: CASSLSMGGSFGNTIYF.

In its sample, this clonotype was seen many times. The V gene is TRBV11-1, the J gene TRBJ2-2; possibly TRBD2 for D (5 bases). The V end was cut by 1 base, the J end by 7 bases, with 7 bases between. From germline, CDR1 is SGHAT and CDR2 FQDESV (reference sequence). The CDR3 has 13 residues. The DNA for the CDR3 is TGTGCCAGCAGCTTAGGTGGAGGCGGGGAGCTGTTTTTT. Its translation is CASSLGGGGELFF.

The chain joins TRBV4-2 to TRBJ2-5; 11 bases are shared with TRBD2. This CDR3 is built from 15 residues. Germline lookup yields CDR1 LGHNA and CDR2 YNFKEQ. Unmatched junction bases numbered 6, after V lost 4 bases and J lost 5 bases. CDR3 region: CASSRNSGRVETQYF. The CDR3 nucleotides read TGTGCCAGCAGCCGTAATAGCGGGAGGGTGGAGACCCAGTACTTC.

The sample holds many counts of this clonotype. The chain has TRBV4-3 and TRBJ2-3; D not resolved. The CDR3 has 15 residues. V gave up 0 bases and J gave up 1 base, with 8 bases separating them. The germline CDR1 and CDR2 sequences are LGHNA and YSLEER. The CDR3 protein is CASSQDFRGTDTQYF. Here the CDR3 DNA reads TGCGCCAGCAGCCAAGATTTTCGCGGCACAGATACGCAGTATTTT.

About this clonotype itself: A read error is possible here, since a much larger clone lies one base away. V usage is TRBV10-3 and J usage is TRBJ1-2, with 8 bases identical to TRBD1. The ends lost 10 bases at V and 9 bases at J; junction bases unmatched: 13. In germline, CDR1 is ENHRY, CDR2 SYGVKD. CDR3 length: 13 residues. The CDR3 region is CATRGQGEASYTF. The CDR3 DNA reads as TGTGCCACGAGAGGACAGGGAGAAGCTAGCTACACCTTC.

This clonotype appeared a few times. This chain's CDR3 is CATSDLGGTKETQYF. The CDR3 nucleotides read TGTGCCACCAGTGACCTTGGCGGGACTAAAGAGACCCAGTACTTC. The chain combines TRBV24-1 with TRBJ2-5, with 7 bases fitting TRBD2. This CDR3 region has 15 residues. Germline trimming cut 4 bases from V and 3 bases from J; bases unmatched to any gene: 7. In germline, CDR1 is KGHDR, CDR2 SFDVKD.

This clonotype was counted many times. CDR3 residues: CASSLEPLPSGREQYF. CDR3 nucleotide sequence: TGCGCCAGCAGCTTGGAACCCCTTCCCTCGGGCCGGGAGCAGTACTTC. This chain connects TRBV5-1 to TRBJ2-7; D not certain. Germline CDR1 is SGHRS and CDR2 is YFSETQ. The CDR3 has 16 amino acids. With 0 bases removed from V and 7 bases from J, the gap between germline ends came to 20 bases.

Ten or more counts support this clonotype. This chain's CDR3 is CASSQGGQSQHF. Written as DNA, the CDR3 is TGTGCCAGCAGCCAGGGGGGCCAGTCCCAGCATTTT. The chain is built from TRBV6-2 or TRBV6-3 and TRBJ1-5, with 7 positions matching TRBD1. Germline V gene sequence: CDR1 MNHEY, CDR2 SVGEGT. This CDR3 has 12 amino acids. V was pared by 6 bases and J by 11 bases, with 7 bases of the junction left unmatched.

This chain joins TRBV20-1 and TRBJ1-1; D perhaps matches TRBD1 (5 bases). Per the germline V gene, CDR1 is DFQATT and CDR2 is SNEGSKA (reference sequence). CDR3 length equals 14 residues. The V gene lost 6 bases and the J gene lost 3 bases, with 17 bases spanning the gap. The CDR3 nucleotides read TGCAGTGCCACCGGGGGTGGGAAAGACACTGAAGCTTTCTTT. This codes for CSATGGGKDTEAFF.

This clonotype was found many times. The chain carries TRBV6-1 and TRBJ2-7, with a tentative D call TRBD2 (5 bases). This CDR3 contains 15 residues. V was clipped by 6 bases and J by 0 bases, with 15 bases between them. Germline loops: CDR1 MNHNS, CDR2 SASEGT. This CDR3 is CASRKLTGSSYEQYF. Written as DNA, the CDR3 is TGTGCCAGCAGAAAATTAACGGGGAGCTCCTACGAGCAGTACTTC.

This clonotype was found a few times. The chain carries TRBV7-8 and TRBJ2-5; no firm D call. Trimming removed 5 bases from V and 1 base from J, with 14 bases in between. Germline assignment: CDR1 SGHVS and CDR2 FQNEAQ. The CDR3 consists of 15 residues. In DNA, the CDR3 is TGTGCCAGCAGCCCACGCCCCCGCCCCCAAGAGACCCAGTACTTC. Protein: CASSPRPRPQETQYF. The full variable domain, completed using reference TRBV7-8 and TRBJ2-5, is GAGVSQSPRYKVAKRGQDVALRCDPISGHVSLFWYQQALGQGPEFLTYFQNEAQLDKSGLPSDRFFAERPEGSVSTLKIQRTQQEDSAVYLCASSPRPRPQETQYFGPGTRLLVL.

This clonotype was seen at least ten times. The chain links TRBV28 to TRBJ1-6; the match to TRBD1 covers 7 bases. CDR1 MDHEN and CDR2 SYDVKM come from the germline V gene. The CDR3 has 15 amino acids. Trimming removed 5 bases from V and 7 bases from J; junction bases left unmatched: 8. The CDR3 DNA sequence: TGTGCCAGCAGTCAGGGGGACAGAGAAAATTCACCCCTCCACTTT. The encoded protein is CASSQGDRENSPLHF. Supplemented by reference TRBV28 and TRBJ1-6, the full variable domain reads DVKVTQSSRYLVKRTGEKVFLECVQDMDHENMFWYRQDPGLGLRLIYFSYDVKMKEKGDIPEGYSVSREKKERFSLILESASTNQTSMYLCASSQGDRENSPLHFGNGTRLTVT.